What follows are 2 T cell receptor beta chains derived from one specimen sequenced in a study of T-cell memory formation after mild COVID-19. TCRdb called the 5' RACE reads again in MiXCR, with one record for every CDR3 protein. The data hold about 420,000 distinct CDR3 sequences, with about 22% observed a single time. Input material: PBMCs or a T cell subset sorted from them (not recorded which). All receptors come from an adult woman who had mild COVID-19 (a few samples of this study predate the infection). Cell type and time point are not known.

The rearrangement uses TRBV9 and TRBJ2-1, with a tentative D call TRBD2 (5 bases). The CDR3 sequence is 14 residues long. The ends were cut back, 3 bases at V and 4 bases at J, with 11 bases in the middle. In germline, CDR1 is SGDLS, CDR2 YYNGEE. The CDR3 DNA is TGTGCCAGCAGCGGAGGACTGGGATACAATGAGCAGTTCTTC. Encoded protein: CASSGGLGYNEQFF.

The rearrangement uses TRBV20-1 and TRBJ1-1; 7 nucleotides match TRBD1. V lost 5 bases to trimming and J lost 9 bases; unmatched junction nucleotides: 6. Per germline, CDR1 DFQATT and CDR2 SNEGSKA (reference sequence). This CDR3 has 11 amino acids. The CDR3 bases are TGCAGTGCTCCCGAACAGGGGAAAGCTTTCTTT. This sequence encodes CSAPEQGKAFF.